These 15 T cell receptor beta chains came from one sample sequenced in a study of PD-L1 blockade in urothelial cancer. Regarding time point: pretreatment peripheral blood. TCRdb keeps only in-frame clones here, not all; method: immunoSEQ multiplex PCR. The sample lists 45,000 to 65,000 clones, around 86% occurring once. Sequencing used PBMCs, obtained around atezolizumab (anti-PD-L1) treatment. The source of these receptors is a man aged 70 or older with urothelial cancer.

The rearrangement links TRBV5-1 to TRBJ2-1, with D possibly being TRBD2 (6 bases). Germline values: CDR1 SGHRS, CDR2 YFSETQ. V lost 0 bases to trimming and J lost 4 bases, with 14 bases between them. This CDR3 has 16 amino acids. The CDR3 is CASSLEGRTSYNEQFF. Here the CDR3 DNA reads TGCGCCAGCAGCTTGGAAGGGAGGACATCTTACAATGAGCAGTTCTTC.

The CDR3 spells CASSQDTSGGSYNEQFF. CDR3 in DNA: TGTGCCAGCAGCCAAGATACTAGCGGCGGGTCCTACAATGAGCAGTTCTTC. The chain couples TRBV4-2 to TRBJ2-1; TRBD2 matches 8 bases. Germline CDR1 is LGHNA and CDR2 is YNFKEQ. The CDR3 length is 17 residues. Trimming took 0 bases from V and 1 from J; bases not matched to a gene: 5.

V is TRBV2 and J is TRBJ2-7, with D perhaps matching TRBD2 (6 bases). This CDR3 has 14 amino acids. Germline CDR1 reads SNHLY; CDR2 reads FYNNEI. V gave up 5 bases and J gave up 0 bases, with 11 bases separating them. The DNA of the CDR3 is TGTGCCAGCAGTCTGTTCGGGAGCTCCTACGAGCAGTACTTC. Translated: CASSLFGSSYEQYF.

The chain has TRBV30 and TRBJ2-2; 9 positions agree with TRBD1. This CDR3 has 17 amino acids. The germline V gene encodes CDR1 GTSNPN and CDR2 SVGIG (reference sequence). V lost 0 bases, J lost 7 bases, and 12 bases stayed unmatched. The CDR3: CAWSVQRSDRGGGELFF. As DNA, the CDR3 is TGTGCCTGGAGTGTACAGCGCAGCGACAGGGGGGGCGGGGAGCTGTTTTTT.

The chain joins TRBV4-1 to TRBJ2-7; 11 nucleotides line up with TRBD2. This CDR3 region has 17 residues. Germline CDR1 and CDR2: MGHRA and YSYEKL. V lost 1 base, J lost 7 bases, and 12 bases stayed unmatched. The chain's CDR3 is CASSQVLAGGLRGEQYF. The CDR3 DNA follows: TGCGCCAGCAGCCAAGTCTTAGCGGGAGGGCTAAGGGGGGAGCAGTACTTC.

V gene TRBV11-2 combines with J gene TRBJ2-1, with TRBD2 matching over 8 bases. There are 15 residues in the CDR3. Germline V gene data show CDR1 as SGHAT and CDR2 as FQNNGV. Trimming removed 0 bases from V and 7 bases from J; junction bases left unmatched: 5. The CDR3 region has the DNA TGTGCCAGCAGCTTAGATATCGGGAGGGGGAATGAGCAGTTCTTC. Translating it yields CASSLDIGRGNEQFF.

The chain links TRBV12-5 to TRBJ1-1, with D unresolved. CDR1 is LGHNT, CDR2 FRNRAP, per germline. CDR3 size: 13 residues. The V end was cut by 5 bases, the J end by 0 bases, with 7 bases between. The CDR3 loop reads CASGPSVNTEAFF. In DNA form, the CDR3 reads TGTGCTAGTGGTCCCTCGGTGAACACTGAAGCTTTCTTT.

The CDR3 nucleotides read TGCGCCAGCAGCCCGGGACTAGCGCCAACCGGGGAGCTGTTTTTT. Translating gives CASSPGLAPTGELFF. This chain links TRBV5-1 with TRBJ2-2; 10 nucleotides match TRBD2. V dropped 4 bases and J dropped 5; count of bases not matched to a gene: 5. Germline V gene lookup returns CDR1 SGHRS and CDR2 YFSETQ. The CDR3 sequence is 15 residues long.

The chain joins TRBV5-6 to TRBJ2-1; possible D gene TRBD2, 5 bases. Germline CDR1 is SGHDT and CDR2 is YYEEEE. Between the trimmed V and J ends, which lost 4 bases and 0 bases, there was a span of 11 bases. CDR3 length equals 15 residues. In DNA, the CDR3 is TGTGCCAGCAGCACCCGGGGAAGCTCCTACAATGAGCAGTTCTTC. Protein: CASSTRGSSYNEQFF.

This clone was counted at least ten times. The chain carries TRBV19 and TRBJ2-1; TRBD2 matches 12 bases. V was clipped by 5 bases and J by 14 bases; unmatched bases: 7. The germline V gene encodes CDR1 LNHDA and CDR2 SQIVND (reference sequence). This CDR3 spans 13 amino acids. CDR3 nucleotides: TGTGCCAGTAGTGCTAGCGGGAGGGGTAGAAAGTTCTTC. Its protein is CASSASGRGRKFF.

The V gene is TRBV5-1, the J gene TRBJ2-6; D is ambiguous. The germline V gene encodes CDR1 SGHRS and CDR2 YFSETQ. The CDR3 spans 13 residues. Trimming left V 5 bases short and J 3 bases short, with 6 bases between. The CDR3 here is CASSPYGANVLTF. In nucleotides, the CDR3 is TGCGCCAGCAGTCCTTATGGGGCCAACGTCCTGACTTTC.

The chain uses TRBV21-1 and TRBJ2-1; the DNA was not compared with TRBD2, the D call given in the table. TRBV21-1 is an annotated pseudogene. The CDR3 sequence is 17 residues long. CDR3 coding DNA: TGTGCCAGCAGCAAAGCTACGCTAGCTTTCTCCTACAATGAGCAGTTCTTC. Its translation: CASSKATLAFSYNEQFF.

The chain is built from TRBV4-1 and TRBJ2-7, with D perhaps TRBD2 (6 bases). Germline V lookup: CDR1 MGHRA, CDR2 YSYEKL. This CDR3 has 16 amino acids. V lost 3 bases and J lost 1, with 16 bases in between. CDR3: CASSHLLASGSYEQYF. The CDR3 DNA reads TGCGCCAGCAGCCACCTTCTAGCGTCGGGTTCCTACGAGCAGTACTTC.

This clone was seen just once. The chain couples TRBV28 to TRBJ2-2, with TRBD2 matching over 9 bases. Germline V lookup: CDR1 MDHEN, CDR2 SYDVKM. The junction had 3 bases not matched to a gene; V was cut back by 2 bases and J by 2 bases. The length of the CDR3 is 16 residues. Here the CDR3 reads CASSLGLAGNTGELFF. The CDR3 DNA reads TGTGCCAGCAGTTTAGGGCTAGCGGGAAACACCGGGGAGCTGTTTTTT.

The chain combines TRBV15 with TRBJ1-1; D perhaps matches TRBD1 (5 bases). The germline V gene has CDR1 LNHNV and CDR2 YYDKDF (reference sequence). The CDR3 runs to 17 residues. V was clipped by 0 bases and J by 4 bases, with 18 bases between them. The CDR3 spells CATSRDLGNRIITEAFF. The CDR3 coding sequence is TGTGCCACCAGCAGAGACCTAGGGAACAGGATAATCACTGAAGCTTTCTTT.